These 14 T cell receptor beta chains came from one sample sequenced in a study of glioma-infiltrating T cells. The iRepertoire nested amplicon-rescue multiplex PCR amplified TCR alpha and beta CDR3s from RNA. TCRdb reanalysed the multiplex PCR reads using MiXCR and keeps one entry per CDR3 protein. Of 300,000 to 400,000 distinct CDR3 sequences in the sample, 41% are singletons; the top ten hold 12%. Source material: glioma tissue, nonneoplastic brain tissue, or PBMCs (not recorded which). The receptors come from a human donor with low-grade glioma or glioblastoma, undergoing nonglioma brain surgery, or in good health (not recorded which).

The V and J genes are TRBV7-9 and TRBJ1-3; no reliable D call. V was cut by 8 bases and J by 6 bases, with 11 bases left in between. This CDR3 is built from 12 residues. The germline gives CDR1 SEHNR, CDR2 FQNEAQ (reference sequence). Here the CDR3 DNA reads TGTGCCAGCGGCCATCGACCAAACACCATATATTTT. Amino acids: CASGHRPNTIYF.

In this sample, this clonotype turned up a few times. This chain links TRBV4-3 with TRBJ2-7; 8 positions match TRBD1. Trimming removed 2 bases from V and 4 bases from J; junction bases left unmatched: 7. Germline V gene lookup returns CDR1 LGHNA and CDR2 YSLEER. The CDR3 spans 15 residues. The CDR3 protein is CASSQRPGGNYEQYF. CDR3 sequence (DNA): TGCGCCAGCAGCCAACGTCCAGGGGGCAATTACGAGCAGTACTTC.

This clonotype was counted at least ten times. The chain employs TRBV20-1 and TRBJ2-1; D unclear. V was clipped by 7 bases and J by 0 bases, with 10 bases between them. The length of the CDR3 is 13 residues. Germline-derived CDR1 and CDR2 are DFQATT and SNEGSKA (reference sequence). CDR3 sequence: CSVGVGSYNEQFF. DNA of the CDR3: TGCAGTGTGGGTGTGGGCTCCTACAATGAGCAGTTCTTC.

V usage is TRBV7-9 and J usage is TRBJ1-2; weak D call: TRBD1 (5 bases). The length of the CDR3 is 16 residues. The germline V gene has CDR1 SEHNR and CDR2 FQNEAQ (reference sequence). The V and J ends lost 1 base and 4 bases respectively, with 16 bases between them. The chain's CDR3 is CASSLVAGGLSYGYTF. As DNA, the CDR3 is TGTGCCAGCAGCTTAGTAGCGGGGGGGTTGAGCTATGGCTACACCTTC.

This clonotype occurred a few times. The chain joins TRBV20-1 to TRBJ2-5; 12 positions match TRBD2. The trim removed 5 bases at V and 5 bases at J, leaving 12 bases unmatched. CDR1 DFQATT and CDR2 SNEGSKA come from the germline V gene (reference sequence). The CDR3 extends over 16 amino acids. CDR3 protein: CSAPGLAGPRLETQYF. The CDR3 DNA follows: TGCAGTGCTCCCGGACTAGCGGGACCCCGCTTGGAGACCCAGTACTTC.

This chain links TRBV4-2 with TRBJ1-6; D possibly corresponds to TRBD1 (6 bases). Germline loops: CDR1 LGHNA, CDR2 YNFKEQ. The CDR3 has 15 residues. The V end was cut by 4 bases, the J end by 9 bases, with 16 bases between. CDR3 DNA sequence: TGTGCCAGCAGCCGCGCCGGGACAATCAGTTCACCCCTCCACTTT. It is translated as CASSRAGTISSPLHF.

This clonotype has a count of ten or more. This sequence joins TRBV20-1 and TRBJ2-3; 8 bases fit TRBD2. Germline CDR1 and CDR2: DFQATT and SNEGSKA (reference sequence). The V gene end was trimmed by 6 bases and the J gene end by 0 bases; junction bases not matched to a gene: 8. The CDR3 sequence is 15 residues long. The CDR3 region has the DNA TGCAGTGCCCTATCCACTAGCGGAAGCACAGATACGCAGTATTTT. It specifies CSALSTSGSTDTQYF.

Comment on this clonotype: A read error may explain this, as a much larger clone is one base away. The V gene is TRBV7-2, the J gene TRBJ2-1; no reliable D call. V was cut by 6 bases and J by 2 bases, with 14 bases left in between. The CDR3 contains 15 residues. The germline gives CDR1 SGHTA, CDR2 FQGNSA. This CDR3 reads CASRTDVSPYNEQFF. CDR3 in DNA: TGTGCCAGCAGGACCGACGTGAGCCCCTACAATGAGCAGTTCTTC.

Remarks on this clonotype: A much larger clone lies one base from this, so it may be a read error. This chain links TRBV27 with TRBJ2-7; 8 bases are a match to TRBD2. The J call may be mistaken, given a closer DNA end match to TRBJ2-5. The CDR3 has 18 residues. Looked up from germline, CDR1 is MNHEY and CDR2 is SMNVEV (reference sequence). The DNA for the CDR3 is TGTGCCAGCAGTACCAGGCCGAGCGGGAGAGCCCACCAAGAGACCCAGTACTTC. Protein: CASSTRPSGRAHQETQYF.

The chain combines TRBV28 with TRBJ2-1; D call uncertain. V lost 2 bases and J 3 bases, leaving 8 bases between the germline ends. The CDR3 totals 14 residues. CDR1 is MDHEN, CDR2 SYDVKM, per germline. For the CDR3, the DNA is TGTGCCAGCAGTTTAGCTAGTTACTACAATGAGCAGTTCTTC. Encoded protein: CASSLASYYNEQFF.

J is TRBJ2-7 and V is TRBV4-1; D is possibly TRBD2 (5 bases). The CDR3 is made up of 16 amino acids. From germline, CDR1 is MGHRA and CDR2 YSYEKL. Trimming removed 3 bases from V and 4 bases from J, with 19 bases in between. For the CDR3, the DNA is TGCGCCAGCAGCCATGTATCAGCGGCGCTGCCTTACGAGCAGTACTTC. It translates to CASSHVSAALPYEQYF.

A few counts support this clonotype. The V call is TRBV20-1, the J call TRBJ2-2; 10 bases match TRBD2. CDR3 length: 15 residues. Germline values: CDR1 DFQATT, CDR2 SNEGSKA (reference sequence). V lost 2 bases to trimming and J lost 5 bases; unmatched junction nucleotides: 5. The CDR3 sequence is CSARTLAGETGELFF. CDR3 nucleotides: TGCAGTGCTAGAACTCTAGCGGGAGAAACCGGGGAGCTGTTTTTT.

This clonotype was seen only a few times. CDR3 amino acids: CSAGTSGSRYNEQFF. CDR3 coding DNA: TGCAGTGCTGGGACTAGCGGGAGTCGGTACAATGAGCAGTTCTTC. This chain connects TRBV20-1 to TRBJ2-1; 14 bases line up with TRBD2. The V segment lost 5 bases and the J segment 4 bases; nucleotides outside the gene matches: 4. The CDR3 spans 15 residues. Germline CDR1 DFQATT, CDR2 SNEGSKA (reference sequence).

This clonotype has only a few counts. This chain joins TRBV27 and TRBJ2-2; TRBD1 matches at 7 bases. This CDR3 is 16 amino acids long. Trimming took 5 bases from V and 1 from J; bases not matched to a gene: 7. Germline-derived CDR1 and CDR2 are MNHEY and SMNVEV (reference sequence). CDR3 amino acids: CASSIGTAMNTGELFF. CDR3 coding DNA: TGTGCCAGCAGTATTGGGACAGCCATGAACACCGGGGAGCTGTTTTTT.